Described below is a single T cell receptor (beta chain) sequence and its context. Its antigen is unknown. This CDR3 is 16 amino acids long. CDR1 SEHNR and CDR2 FQNEAQ come from the germline V gene (reference sequence). Trimming shortened V by 5 bases and J by 10 bases, and 21 bases separated the two germline ends. The data originate from a study of T-cell memory formation after mild COVID-19. TCRdb independently ran MiXCR on the 5' RACE reads; one entry per CDR3 protein. The table has about 350,000 distinct CDR3 sequences, roughly 15% seen once. Study-wide results and limits: The study detected some responding clones in pre-infection memory, suggesting cross-reactive memory joined.

Sequenced material: PBMCs or a T cell subset sorted from them (not recorded which). The receptor's source is a young man who had mild COVID-19 (a few samples of this study predate the infection). Cell type and time point are not known. The genes are TRBV7-9 and TRBJ1-6; TRBD1 is a possible D gene (6 bases). The CDR3 sequence: CASSPRDIRFKSPLHF. CDR3 coding DNA: TGTGCCAGCAGCCCGAGGGACATCAGATTTAAGTCACCCCTCCACTTT.